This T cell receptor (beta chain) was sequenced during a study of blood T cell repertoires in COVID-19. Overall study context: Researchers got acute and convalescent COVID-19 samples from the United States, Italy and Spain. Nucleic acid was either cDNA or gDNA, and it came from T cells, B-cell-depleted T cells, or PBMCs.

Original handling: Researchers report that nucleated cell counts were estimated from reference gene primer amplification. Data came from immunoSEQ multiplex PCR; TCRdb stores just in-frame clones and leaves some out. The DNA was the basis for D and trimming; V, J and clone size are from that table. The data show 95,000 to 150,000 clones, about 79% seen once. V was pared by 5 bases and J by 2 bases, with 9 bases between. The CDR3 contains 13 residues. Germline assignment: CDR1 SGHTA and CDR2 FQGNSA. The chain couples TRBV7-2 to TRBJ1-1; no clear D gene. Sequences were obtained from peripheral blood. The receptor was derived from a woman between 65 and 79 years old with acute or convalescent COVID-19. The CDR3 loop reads CASSPGGNTEAFF. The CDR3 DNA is TGTGCCAGCAGCCCGGGTGGTAACACTGAAGCTTTCTTT.